What follows is one T cell receptor (beta chain) and its context. Its antigen is unidentified. The CDR3 runs to 15 residues. Germline CDR1 and CDR2: MDHEN and SYDVKM. Trimming left V 7 bases short and J 5 bases short, with 20 bases between. The protocol was immunoSEQ multiplex PCR, while the TCRdb copy is restricted to in-frame clones and leaves out a portion. The sample has over 110,000 clones, approximately 90% seen once; the top ten hold about 10%. The source of the sample is a study of T cell responses to AZD1222 COVID-19 vaccine. Study-wide results and caveats: Spike-specific TCR breadth rose after two AZD1222 doses, and depth rose as well. Repertoires were sampled only after the peak T cell response. Nearly half of spike-specific TCRs reportedly target unmutated variant regions. Among the donors, most were white British and more were female, and clonal diversity was possibly underestimated.

The specimen was peripheral blood, collected 28 days after the second AZD1222 dose. The chain couples TRBV28 to TRBJ1-1; TRBD1 might be the D (6 bases). The sequence came from an adult who received the AZD1222 COVID-19 vaccine. The CDR3 DNA is TGTGCCAGCAATTCCGGGGGCCTGGTAGGGACTGAAGCTTTCTTT. This encodes CASNSGGLVGTEAFF.